A single sample is the source of the 8 T cell receptor beta chains below, sequenced in a study of cytotoxic CD8 clonotypes in ibrutinib-treated CLL. TCRdb keeps only in-frame clones here, not all; method: immunoSEQ multiplex PCR. Here the sample spans more than 85,000 clones, roughly 80% being singletons. The input for sequencing was PBMCs, taken after 12 months of ibrutinib treatment. The receptor set was obtained from a human donor with chronic lymphocytic leukemia.

The chain links TRBV4-2 to TRBJ2-6, with D unclear. V shed 4 bases and J shed 0 bases, with 1 base lying between them. The CDR3 has 13 residues. The V gene's germline CDR1 is LGHNA and CDR2 YNFKEQ. The CDR3 coding sequence is TGTGCCAGCAGCCTCTCTGGGGCCAACGTCCTGACTTTC. This translates into CASSLSGANVLTF.

The rearrangement uses TRBV5-1 and TRBJ1-6, with TRBD1 identical over 10 bases. Looked up from germline, CDR1 is SGHRS and CDR2 is YFSETQ. Trimming at V came to 5 bases and at J to 10 bases, leaving 15 bases not matched to a gene. CDR3 length: 17 amino acids. The CDR3 region is CASSKTGTGDSRSPLHF. The CDR3 nucleotides read TGCGCCAGCAGTAAGACCGGGACAGGGGATTCTCGATCACCCCTCCACTTT.

V and J are TRBV7-3 and TRBJ2-3, with 8 bases matching TRBD2. J gave up 4 bases and V 4 bases, and 13 bases lay outside the gene matches. CDR1 and CDR2 (germline): SGHTA, FQGTGA. The CDR3 sequence is 17 residues long. The CDR3 sequence is CASSSMGEGLDSDTQYF. CDR3 DNA: TGTGCCAGCAGCTCAATGGGTGAGGGACTAGATTCAGATACGCAGTATTTT.

The CDR3 region is CASSGDTNTGELFF. The CDR3 coding sequence is TGTGCCAGTAGTGGTGACACGAACACCGGGGAGCTGTTTTTT. The chain combines TRBV19 with TRBJ2-2, with D hard to call. CDR1 and CDR2 from the germline V gene are LNHDA and SQIVND (reference sequence). There are 14 residues in the CDR3. Trimming took off 5 bases at V and 0 bases at J, with 7 bases between the two ends. Full variable domain (rest looked up from reference TRBV19 and TRBJ2-2): DGGITQSPKYLFRKEGQNVTLSCEQNLNHDAMYWYRQDPGQGLRLIYYSQIVNDFQKGDIAEGYSVSREKKESFPLTVTSAQKNPTAFYLCASSGDTNTGELFFGEGSRLTVL.

This rearrangement joins TRBV7-2 to TRBJ2-3, with 9 bases matching TRBD2. Germline CDR1 and CDR2: SGHTA and FQGNSA. The CDR3 runs 16 residues. After removal of 4 bases from V and 0 bases from J, the junction contained 5 bases not matched to a gene. The CDR3 loop reads CASSWSSGVSTDTQYF. The CDR3 nucleotides are TGTGCCAGCAGCTGGTCTAGCGGGGTCAGCACAGATACGCAGTATTTT.

The chain couples TRBV5-1 to TRBJ2-1, with 7 bases fitting TRBD1. Germline CDR1 is SGHRS and CDR2 is YFSETQ. This CDR3 contains 13 residues. V trimming: 5 bases; J trimming: 7 bases; junction bases outside the gene matches: 6. Here the CDR3 DNA reads TGCGCCAGCAGAGGGACAGAGGGGAATGAGCAGTTCTTC. This translates into CASRGTEGNEQFF.

This chain uses TRBV6-6 with TRBJ1-3; the D gene is possibly TRBD1 (6 bases). This CDR3 is built from 14 residues. Germline CDR1 is MNHNY and CDR2 is SVGAGI (reference sequence). Deletions cut 4 bases from V and 0 bases from J, with 7 bases between. The CDR3: CASSSDSSGNTIYF. The CDR3 DNA follows: TGTGCCAGCAGTTCGGACAGCTCTGGAAACACCATATATTTT.

V gene TRBV7-3 combines with J gene TRBJ2-3, with TRBD2 matching over 8 bases. Trimming removed 5 bases from V and 4 bases from J; junction bases left unmatched: 8. CDR3 length equals 15 residues. Germline V gene sequence: CDR1 SGHTA, CDR2 FQGTGA. This CDR3 reads CASSTQGLEADTQYF. The CDR3 nucleotides are TGTGCCAGCAGCACCCAGGGACTAGAGGCAGATACGCAGTATTTT.